This T cell receptor (beta chain) was documented in a study of response to subunit inactivated influenza vaccine (dated by TCRdb to the late 2010s). In the study overall: The study used deep quantitative T cell receptor repertoire profiling to track responses to a trivalent subunit inactivated influenza vaccine.

Libraries came from RT-PCR. Sequencing relied on an Illumina HiSeq 2500. The public reads were run again by TCRdb, first through fastp at Q25 and then through MiXCR, and only productive beta chains were kept. Rows are combined by CDR3 protein, so each entry shows the most common genes and DNA. The sample has around 520,000 distinct CDR3 sequences on record, approximately 12% of them singletons. The biggest ten clones account for roughly 10% of the sample. This clonotype was found a few times. Which antigen it targets is not known. No much larger clone is present one base from it, and per-base qualities are unavailable. Paper-wide results and their limitations: According to the authors, only a limited number of new T cells may be recruited by each seasonal influenza vaccination.

Via the germline V gene (reference sequence), CDR1 is DFQATT and CDR2 SNEGSKA. At the junction V is shortened by 5 bases and J by 2 bases, with 9 bases in between. Spanning cysteine to phenylalanine, the CDR3 consists of 12 amino acids. This entry keeps only the CDR3 DNA: 36 bases, framed from base 1. The sample in question was PBMCs from blood, obtained on the day of vaccination. The V and J segments used are TRBV20-1 and TRBJ2-5; a weak D assignment points to TRBD2 (5 bases agree). The source of this sequence is a man in his forties or fifties who received an inactivated influenza vaccine. Donor details come from another sample of the same person, matched by shared clones. This receptor carries the CDR3 CSAPGLQETQYF. Here is the DNA: TGCAGTGCTCCCGGACTGCAAGAGACCCAGTACTTC.